These T cell receptor beta chains were read from a single sample in a study of blood T cell repertoires in COVID-19. Generated by immunoSEQ multiplex PCR, the TCRdb table keeps only in-frame clones and is missing some. The table includes over 150,000 clones, approximately 84% detected once. The sequenced sample consisted of peripheral blood. Source of these receptors: a woman over 75 with COVID-19, enrolled during active disease. CDR3s include the opening cysteine and the closing phenylalanine or tryptophan. The D gene is left open where the match is weak. Clone size is stated in some rows and not others, as once, few, many or a class when expanded.

j_call | d_call | clone_size | v_call | cdr3_nt | cdr3_aa
TRBJ2-2 | NA | NA | TRBV7-2 | TGTGCCAGCAGCTTAGGATGGGGGACTGGGGGCGGGGAGCTGTTTTTT | CASSLGWGTGGGELFF
TRBJ2-5 | NA | NA | TRBV7-6 | TGTGCCAGCAGCTTAGTTGGCACCCCCCAAGAGACCCAGTACTTC | CASSLVGTPQETQYF
TRBJ2-5 | TRBD1 | NA | TRBV5-4 | TGTGCCAGCAGGCGGACAGGGGAGGGGGCAGAGACCCAGTACTTC | CASRRTGEGAETQYF
TRBJ2-7 | TRBD1 | NA | TRBV18 | TGTGCCAGCTCCCCCAGGGGGCCCTACGAGCAGTACTTC | CASSPRGPYEQYF
TRBJ2-2 | TRBD1 | NA | TRBV10-3 | TGTGCCATCAGTGCAGGACAGGGGAGGACCGGGGAGCTGTTTTTT | CAISAGQGRTGELFF
TRBJ2-3 | TRBD1 | NA | TRBV30 | TGTGCCTGTGTCCCCGGGACAGGGGGCTCAGATACGCAGTATTTT | CACVPGTGGSDTQYF
TRBJ1-2 | TRBD1 | once | TRBV10-3 | TGTGCCATCAGTGAGGCAACGACAGGGCTTGAGGGCTACACCTTC | CAISEATTGLEGYTF
TRBJ1-2 | NA | NA | TRBV2 | TGTGCCAGCAGTCCCAGGGGCTATGGCTACACCTTC | CASSPRGYGYTF
TRBJ1-2 | NA | NA | TRBV28 | TGTGCCAGCAAACTCGGGACAACCTATGGCTACACCTTC | CASKLGTTYGYTF
TRBJ2-7 | TRBD1 | NA | TRBV3-1/TRBV3-2 | TGTGCCAGCAGCGGCAGGGACAGGGGGGCCTACGAGCAGTACTTC | CASSGRDRGAYEQYF
TRBJ2-1 | TRBD2 | NA | TRBV27 | TGTGCCAGCAGACCAAAAGGGACTAGCGGGATCCTTCACAATGAGCAGTTCTTC | CASRPKGTSGILHNEQFF
TRBJ1-6 | TRBD1 | NA | TRBV5-1 | TGCGCCAGCAGCCCGGGACAGAGAAGTGTTTCACCCCTCCACTTT | CASSPGQRSVSPLHF
TRBJ2-5 | NA | NA | TRBV11-2 | TGTGCCAGCAGCGCAGGCAGTGTGGAGACCCAGTACTTC | CASSAGSVETQYF
TRBJ1-1 | NA | NA | TRBV30 | TGTGCCTGGAGTGTACTTTGGGCGGGGGAGGCTGAAGCTTTCTTT | CAWSVLWAGEAEAFF
TRBJ1-1 | TRBD1 | NA | TRBV3-1/TRBV3-2 | TGTGCCAGCAGCCTCGGGACAGGGATCACTGAAGCTTTCTTT | CASSLGTGITEAFF
TRBJ1-1 | NA | NA | TRBV5-4 | TGTGCCAGCAGCTTAGGGGGAATTGGCACTGAAGCTTTCTTT | CASSLGGIGTEAFF
TRBJ2-3 | TRBD1 | NA | TRBV28 | TGTGCCAGCCAAGCCCCAATTAACAGGGGGAATACGCAGTATTTT | CASQAPINRGNTQYF
TRBJ1-1 | NA | NA | TRBV27 | TGTGCCAGCAGCCCGCTACCCGTCACTGAAGCTTTCTTT | CASSPLPVTEAFF
TRBJ2-1 | NA | NA | TRBV6-5 | TGTGCCAGCCTACAGTACAATGAGCAGTTCTTC | CASLQYNEQFF
TRBJ2-1 | TRBD2 | NA | TRBV6-2/TRBV6-3 | TGTGCCAGCAGTTACTCCGGCGGGAGCTGGCCGCAGTTCTTC | CASSYSGGSWPQFF
TRBJ1-4 | TRBD1 | NA | TRBV30 | TGTGCCTACGGACAGGGTGGCGAAAAACTGTTTTTT | CAYGQGGEKLFF